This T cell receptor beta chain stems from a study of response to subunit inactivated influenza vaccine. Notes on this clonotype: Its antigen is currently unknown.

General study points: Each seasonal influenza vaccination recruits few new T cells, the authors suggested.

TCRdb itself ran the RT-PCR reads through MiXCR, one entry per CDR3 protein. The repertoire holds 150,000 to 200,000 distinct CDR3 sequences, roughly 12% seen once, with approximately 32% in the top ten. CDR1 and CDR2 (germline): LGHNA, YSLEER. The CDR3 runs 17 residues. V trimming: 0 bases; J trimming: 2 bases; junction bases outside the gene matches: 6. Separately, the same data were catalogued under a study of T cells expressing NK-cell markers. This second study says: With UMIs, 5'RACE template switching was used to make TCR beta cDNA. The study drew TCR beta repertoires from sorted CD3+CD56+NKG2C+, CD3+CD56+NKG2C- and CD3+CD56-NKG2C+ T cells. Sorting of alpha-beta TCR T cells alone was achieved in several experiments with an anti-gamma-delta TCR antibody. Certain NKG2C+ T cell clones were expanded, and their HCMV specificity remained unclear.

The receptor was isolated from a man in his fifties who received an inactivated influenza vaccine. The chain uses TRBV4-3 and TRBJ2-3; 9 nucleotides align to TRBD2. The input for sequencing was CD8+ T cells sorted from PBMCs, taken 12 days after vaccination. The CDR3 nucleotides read TGCGCCAGCAGCCAAGATCTTGCTAGCGGGAACACAGATACGCAGTATTTT. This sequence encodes CASSQDLASGNTDTQYF.